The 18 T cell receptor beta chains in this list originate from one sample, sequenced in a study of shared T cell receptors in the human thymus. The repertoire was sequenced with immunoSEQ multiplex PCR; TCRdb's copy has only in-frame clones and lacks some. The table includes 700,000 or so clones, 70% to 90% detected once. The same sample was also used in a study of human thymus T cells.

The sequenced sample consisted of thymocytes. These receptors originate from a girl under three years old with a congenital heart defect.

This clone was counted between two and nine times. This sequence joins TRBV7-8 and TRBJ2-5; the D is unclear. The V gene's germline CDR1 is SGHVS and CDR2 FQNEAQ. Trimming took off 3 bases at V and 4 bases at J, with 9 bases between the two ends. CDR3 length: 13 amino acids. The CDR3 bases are TGTGCCAGCAGCTTTGCGTTCCTAGAGACCCAGTACTTC. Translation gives CASSFAFLETQYF.

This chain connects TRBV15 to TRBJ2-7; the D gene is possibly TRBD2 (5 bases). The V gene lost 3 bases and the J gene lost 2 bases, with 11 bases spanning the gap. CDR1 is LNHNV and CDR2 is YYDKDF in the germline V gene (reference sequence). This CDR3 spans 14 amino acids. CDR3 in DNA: TGTGCCACCAGCAGGACAAGAGGGACCTACGAGCAGTACTTC. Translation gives CATSRTRGTYEQYF.

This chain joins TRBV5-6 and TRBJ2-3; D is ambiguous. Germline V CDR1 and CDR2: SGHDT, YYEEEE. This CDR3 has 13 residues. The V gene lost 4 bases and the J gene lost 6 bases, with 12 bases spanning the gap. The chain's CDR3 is CASSPPTGDTQYF. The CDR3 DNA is TGTGCCAGCAGCCCCCCGACGGGTGATACGCAGTATTTT.

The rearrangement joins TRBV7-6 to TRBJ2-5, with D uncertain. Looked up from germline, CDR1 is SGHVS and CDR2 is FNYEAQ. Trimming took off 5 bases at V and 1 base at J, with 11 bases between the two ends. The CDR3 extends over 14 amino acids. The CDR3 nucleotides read TGTGCCAGCAGCCTCATGGGCAGCCAAGAGACCCAGTACTTC. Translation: CASSLMGSQETQYF.

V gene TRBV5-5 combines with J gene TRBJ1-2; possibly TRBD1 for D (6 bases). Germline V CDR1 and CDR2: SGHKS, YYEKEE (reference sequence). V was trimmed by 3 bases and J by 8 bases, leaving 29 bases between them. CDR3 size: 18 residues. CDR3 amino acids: CASSSPQTGDPREGGYTF. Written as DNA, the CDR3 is TGTGCCAGCAGCTCCCCTCAGACAGGAGATCCTCGAGAGGGAGGCTACACCTTC.

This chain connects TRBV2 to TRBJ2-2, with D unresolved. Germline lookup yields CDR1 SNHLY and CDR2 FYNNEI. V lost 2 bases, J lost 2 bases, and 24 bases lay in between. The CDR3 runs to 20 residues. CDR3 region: CASSEILGEVGTTNTGELFF. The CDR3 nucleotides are TGTGCCAGCAGTGAAATTTTGGGTGAGGTAGGCACAACCAACACCGGGGAGCTGTTTTTT. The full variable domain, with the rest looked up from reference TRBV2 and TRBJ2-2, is EPEVTQTPSHQVTQMGQEVILRCVPISNHLYFYWYRQILGQKVEFLVSFYNNEISEKSEIFDDQFSVERPDGSNFTLKIRSTKLEDSAMYFCASSEILGEVGTTNTGELFFGEGSRLTVL.

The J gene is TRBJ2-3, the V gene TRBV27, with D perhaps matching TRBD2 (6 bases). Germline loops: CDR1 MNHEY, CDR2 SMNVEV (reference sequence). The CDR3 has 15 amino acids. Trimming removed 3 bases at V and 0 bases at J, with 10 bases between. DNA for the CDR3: TGTGCCAGCAGTTTCCGGGGGACTAGCACAGATACGCAGTATTTT. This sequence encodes CASSFRGTSTDTQYF.

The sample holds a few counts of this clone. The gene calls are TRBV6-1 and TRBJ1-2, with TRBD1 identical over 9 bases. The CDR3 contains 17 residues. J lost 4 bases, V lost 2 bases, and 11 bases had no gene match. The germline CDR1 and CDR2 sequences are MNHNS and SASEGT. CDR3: CASSEWDRDWIGYGYTF. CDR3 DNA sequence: TGTGCCAGCAGTGAATGGGACAGGGACTGGATAGGCTATGGCTACACCTTC.

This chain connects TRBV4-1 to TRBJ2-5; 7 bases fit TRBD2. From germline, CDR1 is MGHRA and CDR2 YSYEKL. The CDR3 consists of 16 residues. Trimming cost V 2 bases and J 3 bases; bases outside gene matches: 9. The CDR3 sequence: CASSQPGTIIEETQYF. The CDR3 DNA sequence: TGCGCCAGCAGCCAACCCGGGACTATTATCGAAGAGACCCAGTACTTC.

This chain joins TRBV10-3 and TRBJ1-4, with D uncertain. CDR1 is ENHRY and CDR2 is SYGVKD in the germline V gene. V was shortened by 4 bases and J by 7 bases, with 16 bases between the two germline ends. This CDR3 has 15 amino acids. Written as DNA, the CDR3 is TGTGCCATCAGTGGGGAGGCAGGAAGATCTGAAAAACTGTTTTTT. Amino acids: CAISGEAGRSEKLFF.

DNA of the CDR3: TGTGCCAGCAGCTATAATACAGCCGTGCCTAGCGCCTACGAGCAGTACTTC. It specifies CASSYNTAVPSAYEQYF. The gene calls are TRBV7-9 and TRBJ2-7; D is possibly TRBD2 (6 bases). The germline gives CDR1 SEHNR, CDR2 FQNEAQ (reference sequence). The V and J ends lost 4 bases and 2 bases respectively, with 21 bases between them. The CDR3 has 17 residues.

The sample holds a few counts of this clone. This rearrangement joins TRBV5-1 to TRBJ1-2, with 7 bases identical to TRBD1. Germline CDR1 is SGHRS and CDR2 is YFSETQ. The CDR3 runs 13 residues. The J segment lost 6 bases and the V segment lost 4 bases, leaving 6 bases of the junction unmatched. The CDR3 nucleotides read TGCGCCAGCAGCGCCTCCGGGACAGATGGCTACACCTTC. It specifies CASSASGTDGYTF.

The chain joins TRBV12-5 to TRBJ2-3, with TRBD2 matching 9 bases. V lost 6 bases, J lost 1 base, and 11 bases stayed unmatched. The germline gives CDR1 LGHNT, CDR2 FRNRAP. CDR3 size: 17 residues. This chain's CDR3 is CASGPAPRGGGTDTQYF. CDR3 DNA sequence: TGTGCTAGTGGCCCCGCCCCTCGCGGGGGGGGCACAGATACGCAGTATTTT. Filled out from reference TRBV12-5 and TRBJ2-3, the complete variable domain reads DARVTQTPRHKVTEMGQEVTMRCQPILGHNTVFWYRQTMMQGLELLAYFRNRAPLDDSGMPKDRFSAEMPDATLATLKIQPSEPRDSAVYFCASGPAPRGGGTDTQYFGPGTRLTVL.

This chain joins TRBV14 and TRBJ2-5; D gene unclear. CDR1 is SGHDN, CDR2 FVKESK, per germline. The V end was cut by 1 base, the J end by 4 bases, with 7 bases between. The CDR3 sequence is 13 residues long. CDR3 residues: CASSQVLAETQYF. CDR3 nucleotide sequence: TGTGCCAGCAGCCAAGTGTTGGCAGAGACCCAGTACTTC.

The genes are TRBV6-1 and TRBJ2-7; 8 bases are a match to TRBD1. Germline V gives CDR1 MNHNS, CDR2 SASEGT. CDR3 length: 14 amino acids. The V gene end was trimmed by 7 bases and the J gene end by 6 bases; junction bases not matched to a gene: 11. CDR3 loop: CASMGGQGGREQYF. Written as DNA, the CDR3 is TGTGCCAGCATGGGCGGACAGGGTGGGCGCGAGCAGTACTTC.

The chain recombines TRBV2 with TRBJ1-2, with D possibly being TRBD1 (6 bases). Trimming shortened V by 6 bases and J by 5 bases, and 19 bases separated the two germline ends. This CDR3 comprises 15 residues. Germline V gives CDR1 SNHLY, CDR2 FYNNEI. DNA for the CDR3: TGTGCCAGCAGGCTTCGACAGGCGCAGGGGTATGGCTACACCTTC. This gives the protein CASRLRQAQGYGYTF.

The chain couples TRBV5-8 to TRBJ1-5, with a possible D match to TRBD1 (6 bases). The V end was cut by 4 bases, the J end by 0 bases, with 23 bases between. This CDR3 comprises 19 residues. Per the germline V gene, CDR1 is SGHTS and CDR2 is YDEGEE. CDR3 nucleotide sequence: TGTGCCAGCAGCCCTGGGGGGAGGGGGAGTGTGGATAGCAATCAGCCCCAGCATTTT. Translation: CASSPGGRGSVDSNQPQHF.

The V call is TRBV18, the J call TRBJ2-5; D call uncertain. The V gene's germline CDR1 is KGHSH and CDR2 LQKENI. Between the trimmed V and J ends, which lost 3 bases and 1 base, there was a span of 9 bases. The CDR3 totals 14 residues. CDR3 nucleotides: TGTGCCAGCTCACCGTCATTAGCCCAAGAGACCCAGTACTTC. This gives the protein CASSPSLAQETQYF.